One sample yielded the 15 T cell receptor beta chains listed below, sequenced in a study of T cells expressing NK-cell markers. TCRdb reanalyzed the 5' RACE reads and collapses them to one entry per CDR3 protein, without DNA. The table lists some 500,000 distinct CDR3 sequences. Sample: blood T cells: a sorted CD56 or NKG2C T cell subset, CD4+ or CD8+ T cells, or bulk PBMC T cells (not recorded which). All receptors derive from a woman aged 45-60 years in good health.

This chain links TRBV3-1 with TRBJ2-5; absent DNA, TCRdb's TRBD1 call cannot be checked. Germline V gene sequence: CDR1 LGHDT, CDR2 YNNKEL (reference sequence). There are 14 residues in the CDR3. The CDR3: CASSRTDWGGTQYF.

The chain combines TRBV5-1 with TRBJ2-5; checking the TCRdb D call of TRBD2 is not possible without DNA. The CDR3 is 20 residues long. The germline V gene has CDR1 SGHRS and CDR2 YFSETQ. The CDR3 loop reads CASSLEVGTSGRSIRETQYF. Complete variable domain (other parts from reference TRBV5-1 and TRBJ2-5): KAGVTQTPRYLIKTRGQQVTLSCSPISGHRSVSWYQQTPGQGLQFLFEYFSETQRNKGNFPGRFSGRQFSNSRSEMNVSTLELGDSALYLCASSLEVGTSGRSIRETQYFGPGTRLLVL.

J is TRBJ2-3 and V is TRBV9; there is no DNA to check the TCRdb D call of TRBD2. CDR1 and CDR2 (germline): SGDLS, YYNGEE. This CDR3 spans 16 amino acids. This chain's CDR3 is CASSATAGRGTDTQYF.

The gene calls are TRBV12-3 or TRBV12-4 and TRBJ2-1; TCRdb reports TRBD1, a call that lacks DNA to check it against. The CDR3 is made up of 16 amino acids. CDR3 loop: CASSLLSLGRYNEQFF.

The CDR3 protein is CSAETGLQETQYF. V and J are TRBV20-1 and TRBJ2-5; with no DNA, the TCRdb D assignment of TRBD1 cannot be verified. There are 13 residues in the CDR3. Germline lookup yields CDR1 DFQATT and CDR2 SNEGSKA (reference sequence).

The chain has TRBV3-1 and TRBJ1-6. The CDR3 contains 14 residues. Germline-derived CDR1 and CDR2 are LGHDT and YNNKEL (reference sequence). CDR3: CASSKTDYNSPLHF.

The rearrangement uses TRBV6-5 and TRBJ2-6; TCRdb names TRBD1, which stays unverified in the absence of DNA. The CDR3 has 15 amino acids. Germline V gives CDR1 MNHEY, CDR2 SVGAGI. CDR3: CASRSNRGGANVLTF.

The genes are TRBV7-8 and TRBJ2-3; TCRdb gives TRBD1 as the D gene, but with no DNA this cannot be confirmed. Germline CDR1 reads SGHVS; CDR2 reads FQNEAQ. The CDR3 is 13 residues long. The CDR3 spells CASRNQWGSTQYF.

This chain connects TRBV6-1 to TRBJ1-1. The CDR3 extends over 15 amino acids. Germline V gives CDR1 MNHNS, CDR2 SASEGT. The CDR3 here is CASSENSLPNTEAFF.

Here the CDR3 reads CASSLNRTYSNQPQHF. This rearrangement joins TRBV7-9 to TRBJ1-5. CDR1 is SEHNR, CDR2 FQNEAQ, per germline (reference sequence). CDR3 length equals 16 residues.

The chain joins TRBV10-3 to TRBJ1-1; the D gene TCRdb calls, TRBD1, cannot be checked with no DNA. Germline CDR1 is ENHRY and CDR2 is SYGVKD. The CDR3 length is 13 residues. The CDR3 spells CAISDTDREEAFF.

This chain links TRBV7-9 with TRBJ1-1. Germline CDR1 and CDR2: SEHNR and FQNEAQ (reference sequence). The CDR3 is 12 residues long. The CDR3 here is CASSLLGSEAFF.

The rearrangement joins TRBV24-1 to TRBJ2-1; the D gene TCRdb calls, TRBD1, cannot be checked with no DNA. The germline CDR1 and CDR2 sequences are KGHDR and SFDVKD. CDR3 length: 16 amino acids. CDR3 protein: CATSDSRTGGPAEQFF.

The genes are TRBV6-5 and TRBJ1-5. This CDR3 is built from 15 residues. The germline CDR1 and CDR2 sequences are MNHEY and SVGAGI. CDR3 residues: CASSYSSHSNQPQHF.

The CDR3 spells CASSSTSGTGSQPQHF. The rearrangement joins TRBV6-5 to TRBJ1-5; TCRdb's D gene call, TRBD1, goes unchecked for lack of DNA. Germline CDR1 MNHEY, CDR2 SVGAGI. CDR3 size: 16 residues.